The clone carrying this T cell receptor (beta chain) was observed at least ten times. The source material, RNA transcripts, was used to amplify TCR beta CDR3 regions. The HTBI primer set was used in a first-round RT-PCR of the TCR CDR3. TCRdb passed the multiplex PCR reads through MiXCR, listing each CDR3 protein once. Among 600,000 or so distinct CDR3 sequences listed, 16% were seen once. The CDR3 totals 12 residues. V lost 7 bases and J 10 bases, leaving 16 bases between the germline ends. From germline, CDR1 is MDHEN and CDR2 SYDVKM. The record originates from a study of T cells in Graves' hyperthyroidism and ophthalmopathy.

The TCR comes from a woman under 40 with Graves' hyperthyroidism. Material: blood. The chain links TRBV28 to TRBJ1-1; no firm D call. The CDR3 loop reads CASTPRVAGAFF. CDR3 nucleotide sequence: TGTGCCAGCACCCCCCGAGTGGCAGGAGCTTTCTTT.